The 18 T cell receptor beta chains below come from one sample, sequenced in a study of CD8 T cells in ankylosing spondylitis. A single record per CDR3 protein comes from TCRdb applying MiXCR to the 5' RACE reads. In the table there are around 29,000 distinct CDR3 sequences, about 5.2% of which are singletons. Sample: blood, either unsorted or a sorted T cell fraction (not recorded which). The receptor source for this set is a female donor with ankylosing spondylitis or in good health (not recorded which).

This clonotype was counted at least ten times. The V and J genes are TRBV9 and TRBJ2-3, with a possible D match to TRBD2 (5 bases). V dropped 0 bases and J dropped 6 bases, with 11 bases sitting between them. The CDR3 consists of 14 residues. Germline V gene data show CDR1 as SGDLS and CDR2 as YYNGEE. CDR3 loop: CASSVVPGGDTQYF. The CDR3 nucleotides are TGTGCCAGCAGCGTAGTTCCGGGCGGGGATACGCAGTATTTT.

This clonotype was observed many times. The rearrangement uses TRBV9 and TRBJ2-2; TRBD2 matches at 9 bases. Germline loops: CDR1 SGDLS, CDR2 YYNGEE. The V and J ends lost 2 bases and 2 bases, in that order; junction bases with no gene match: 4. The CDR3 has 16 amino acids. In DNA form, the CDR3 reads TGTGCCAGCAGCGTGGGGCGGGGGGGCAACACCGGGGAGCTGTTTTTT. It translates to CASSVGRGGNTGELFF.

At least ten counts were recorded for this clonotype. The gene calls are TRBV9 and TRBJ2-3; 12 nucleotides match TRBD1. The germline gives CDR1 SGDLS, CDR2 YYNGEE. Losses at the gene ends were 3 bases for V and 6 bases for J; bases not matched to a gene: 11. The CDR3 loop spans 17 amino acids. The CDR3 sequence: CASSAPGTGGAADTQYF. The CDR3 region has the DNA TGTGCCAGCAGCGCCCCCGGGACAGGGGGCGCAGCGGATACGCAGTATTTT.

The table lists this clonotype with many counts. V usage is TRBV9 and J usage is TRBJ1-1, with no clear D. CDR1 is SGDLS and CDR2 is YYNGEE in the germline V gene. CDR3 length equals 13 residues. The ends were cut back, 0 bases at V and 2 bases at J, with 5 bases in the middle. CDR3 amino acids: CASSVAVNTEAFF. CDR3 nucleotides: TGTGCCAGCAGCGTAGCAGTTAACACTGAAGCTTTCTTT.

In its sample, this clonotype was seen many times. CDR3 loop: CASSVDGGYEQYF. The CDR3, as DNA: TGTGCCAGCAGCGTAGACGGAGGCTACGAGCAGTACTTC. The chain uses TRBV9 and TRBJ2-7; a possible D gene is TRBD2 (5 bases). Germline V gene lookup returns CDR1 SGDLS and CDR2 YYNGEE. The CDR3 sequence is 13 residues long. V lost 0 bases to trimming and J lost 3 bases, with 7 bases between them.

This clonotype was observed many times. The chain uses TRBV9 and TRBJ1-2, with 8 positions matching TRBD1. The CDR3 is made up of 16 amino acids. Germline V gene sequence: CDR1 SGDLS, CDR2 YYNGEE. After removal of 3 bases from V and 0 bases from J, the junction contained 7 bases not matched to a gene. CDR3 in amino acids: CASSARTGKTNYGYTF. The CDR3 DNA is TGTGCCAGCAGCGCCCGGACAGGGAAGACTAACTATGGCTACACCTTC.

This clonotype came up many times. The chain employs TRBV9 and TRBJ2-3; D gene uncertain. CDR1 is SGDLS and CDR2 is YYNGEE in the germline V gene. With 4 bases removed from V and 2 bases from J, the gap between germline ends came to 14 bases. The CDR3 consists of 15 residues. The CDR3 here is CASSSGFSATDTQYF. In nucleotides, the CDR3 is TGTGCCAGCAGCTCCGGGTTCTCCGCCACAGATACGCAGTATTTT.

This clonotype was picked up many times. The V gene is TRBV9, the J gene TRBJ2-7, with D possibly being TRBD1 (6 bases). Deletions cut 3 bases from V and 7 bases from J, with 17 bases between. CDR1 is SGDLS, CDR2 YYNGEE, per germline. This CDR3 comprises 14 residues. As DNA, the CDR3 is TGTGCCAGCAGCGCGTACTCAGGGGCAGGGGAGCAGTACTTC. It translates to CASSAYSGAGEQYF.

This clonotype has at least ten counts. V gene TRBV9 combines with J gene TRBJ2-3, with TRBD2 matching 9 bases. The junction had 6 bases not matched to a gene; V was cut back by 4 bases and J by 3 bases. The CDR3 is 15 amino acids. The germline V gene has CDR1 SGDLS and CDR2 YYNGEE. The CDR3 nucleotides read TGTGCCAGCAGCTCCGATAGCGGGGGAACAGATACGCAGTATTTT. Its translation is CASSSDSGGTDTQYF.

This clonotype was counted ten times or more. The CDR3 is CASSASRDRYTF. DNA for the CDR3: TGTGCCAGCAGCGCGTCCCGGGACCGCTACACCTTC. The chain uses TRBV9 and TRBJ1-2, with a weak D call TRBD1 (5 bases). The germline V gene encodes CDR1 SGDLS and CDR2 YYNGEE. Trimming left V 3 bases short and J 9 bases short, with 12 bases between. This CDR3 spans 12 amino acids.

This clonotype was seen ten or more times. J is TRBJ2-2 and V is TRBV9, with 10 bases lining up with TRBD2. Germline V lookup: CDR1 SGDLS, CDR2 YYNGEE. The CDR3 runs 18 residues. Unmatched junction bases numbered 11, after V lost 2 bases and J lost 4 bases. The DNA of the CDR3 is TGTGCCAGCAGCGTGTCATCCCGGGCTAGCGGGAGCACCGGGGAGCTGTTTTTT. Its translation is CASSVSSRASGSTGELFF.

This clonotype was counted between two and nine times. V is TRBV9 and J is TRBJ1-2, with D unresolved. V shed 4 bases and J shed 7 bases, with 17 bases lying between them. The CDR3 has 14 residues. From germline, CDR1 is SGDLS and CDR2 YYNGEE. CDR3 loop: CASSPAVGSTGYTF. The CDR3 region has the DNA TGTGCCAGCAGCCCAGCGGTAGGGTCGACTGGCTACACCTTC.

This clonotype was counted at least ten times. The gene calls are TRBV9 and TRBJ2-3, with 9 nucleotides matching TRBD2. With V trimmed by 0 bases and J by 2 bases, 10 bases remained unmatched. The CDR3 runs to 18 residues. CDR1 SGDLS and CDR2 YYNGEE come from the germline V gene. CDR3 amino acids: CASSVGRSGGRATDTQYF. The CDR3 DNA is TGTGCCAGCAGCGTAGGCCGTTCCGGCGGGAGGGCCACAGATACGCAGTATTTT.

Ten or more counts support this clonotype. The chain joins TRBV9 to TRBJ1-1, with D hard to call. The CDR3 is 15 amino acids. V lost 2 bases to trimming and J lost 0 bases, with 11 bases between them. Per germline, CDR1 SGDLS and CDR2 YYNGEE. CDR3 sequence: CASSVGVRLNTEAFF. The CDR3 DNA is TGTGCCAGCAGCGTGGGAGTCAGGTTGAACACTGAAGCTTTCTTT.

CDR3 DNA: TGTGCCAGCAGCTTACAGGGTACTCCGAACACTGAAGCTTTCTTT. Its protein is CASSLQGTPNTEAFF. The chain combines TRBV9 with TRBJ1-1, with D perhaps matching TRBD1 (6 bases). Per germline, CDR1 SGDLS and CDR2 YYNGEE. The CDR3 has 15 amino acids. With 4 bases removed from V and 1 base from J, the gap between germline ends came to 14 bases.

This clonotype was counted ten times or more. CDR3 region: CASSVRLAGLYEQYF. CDR3 in DNA: TGTGCCAGCAGCGTTCGACTAGCGGGACTCTACGAGCAGTACTTC. This chain joins TRBV9 and TRBJ2-7; TRBD2 matches at 11 bases. The CDR3 consists of 15 residues. Germline lookup yields CDR1 SGDLS and CDR2 YYNGEE. V was pared by 2 bases and J by 3 bases, with 4 bases of the junction left unmatched. Complete variable domain (other parts from reference TRBV9 and TRBJ2-7): DSGVTQTPKHLITATGQRVTLRCSPRSGDLSVYWYQQSLDQGLQFLIQYYNGEERAKGNILERFSAQQFPDLHSELNLSSLELGDSALYFCASSVRLAGLYEQYFGPGTRLTVT.

The gene calls are TRBV9 and TRBJ2-7; D remains ambiguous. The CDR3 loop spans 14 amino acids. In germline, CDR1 is SGDLS, CDR2 YYNGEE. The ends were cut back, 3 bases at V and 2 bases at J, with 12 bases in the middle. CDR3 bases: TGTGCCAGCAGCGATGGGCCGACCCCCTACGAGCAGTACTTC. Translated: CASSDGPTPYEQYF.

This clonotype was seen repeatedly, ten times or more. V usage is TRBV9 and J usage is TRBJ2-1; possible D gene TRBD1, 6 bases. Per the germline V gene, CDR1 is SGDLS and CDR2 is YYNGEE. V lost 0 bases, J lost 6 bases, and 13 bases lay in between. The CDR3 length is 15 residues. CDR3 loop: CASSVGGGSPNEQFF. CDR3 sequence (DNA): TGTGCCAGCAGCGTAGGTGGGGGCTCTCCCAATGAGCAGTTCTTC.